Sequencing of this TCR beta chain was carried out in a study of cytomegalovirus exposure and HLA in healthy donors. Study-wide points: The authors later linked a missense DCLRE1C variant to TCR beta V- and J-gene trimming. Analyses of presence/absence relied on an assumption of roughly uniform sequencing depth across donors.

The primer mix had 60 Vbeta and 13 Jbeta primers. This table comes from immunoSEQ multiplex PCR, and its TCRdb copy is limited to in-frame clones, with some not included. This repertoire shows 90,000 to 150,000 clones, just under 75% found once; its top ten account for about 2%. About this clone itself: Its antigen is unidentified.

Sequences were obtained from PBMCs. This receptor was obtained from a human donor in good health.

CDR3 residues: CASSAPGGSYNEQFF. The CDR3 nucleotides read TGTGCCAGCAGTGCCCCAGGGGGCTCCTACAATGAGCAGTTCTTC. This rearrangement joins TRBV28 to TRBJ2-1, with 7 bases lining up with TRBD1. Germline V gene sequence: CDR1 MDHEN, CDR2 SYDVKM. The V segment lost 5 bases and the J segment 0 bases; nucleotides outside the gene matches: 4. The CDR3 runs 15 residues.